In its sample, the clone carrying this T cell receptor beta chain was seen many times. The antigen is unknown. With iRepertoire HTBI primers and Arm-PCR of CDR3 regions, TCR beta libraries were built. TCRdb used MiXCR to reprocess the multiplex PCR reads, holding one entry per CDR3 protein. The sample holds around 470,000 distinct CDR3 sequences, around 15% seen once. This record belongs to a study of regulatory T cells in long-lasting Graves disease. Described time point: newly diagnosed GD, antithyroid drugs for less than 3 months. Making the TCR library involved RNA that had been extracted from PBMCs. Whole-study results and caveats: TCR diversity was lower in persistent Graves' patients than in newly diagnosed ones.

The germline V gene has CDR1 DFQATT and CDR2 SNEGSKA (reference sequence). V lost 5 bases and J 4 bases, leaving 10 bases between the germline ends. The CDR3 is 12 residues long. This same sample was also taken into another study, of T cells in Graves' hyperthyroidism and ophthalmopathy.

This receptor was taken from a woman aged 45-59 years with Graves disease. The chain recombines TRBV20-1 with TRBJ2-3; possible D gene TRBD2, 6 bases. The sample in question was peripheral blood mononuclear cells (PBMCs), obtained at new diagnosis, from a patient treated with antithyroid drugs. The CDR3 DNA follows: TGCAGTGCTCCACGGGACTCAGATACGCAGTATTTT. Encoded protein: CSAPRDSDTQYF.